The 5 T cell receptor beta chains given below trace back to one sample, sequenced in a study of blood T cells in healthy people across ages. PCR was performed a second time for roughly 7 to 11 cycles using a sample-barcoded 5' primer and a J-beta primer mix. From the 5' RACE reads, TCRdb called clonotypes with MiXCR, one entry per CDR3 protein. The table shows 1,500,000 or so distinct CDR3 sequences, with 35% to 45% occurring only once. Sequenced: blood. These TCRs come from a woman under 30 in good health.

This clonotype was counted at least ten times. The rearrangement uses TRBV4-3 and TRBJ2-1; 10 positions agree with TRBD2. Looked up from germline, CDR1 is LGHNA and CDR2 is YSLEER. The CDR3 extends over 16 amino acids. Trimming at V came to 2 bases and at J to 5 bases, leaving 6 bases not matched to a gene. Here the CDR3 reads CASSQRGLAVNNEQFF. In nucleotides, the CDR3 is TGCGCCAGCAGCCAACGTGGACTAGCGGTGAACAATGAGCAGTTCTTC.

CDR3 nucleotide sequence: TGCGCCAGCAGCCAAGGGGGGACGAGGGGGCTCTATGGCTACACCTTC. It is translated as CASSQGGTRGLYGYTF. The chain employs TRBV4-3 and TRBJ1-2, with TRBD1 matching 7 bases. Germline loops: CDR1 LGHNA, CDR2 YSLEER. This CDR3 spans 16 amino acids. J was trimmed by 4 bases and V by 1 base; bases with no gene match: 9.

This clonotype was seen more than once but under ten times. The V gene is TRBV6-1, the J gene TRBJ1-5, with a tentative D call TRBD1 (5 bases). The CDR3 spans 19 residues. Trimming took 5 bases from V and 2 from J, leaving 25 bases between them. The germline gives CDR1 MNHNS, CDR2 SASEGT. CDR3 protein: CASSRPRSFGGKGNQPQHF. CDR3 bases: TGTGCCAGCAGTCGCCCCAGATCGTTCGGGGGGAAGGGCAATCAGCCCCAGCATTTT.

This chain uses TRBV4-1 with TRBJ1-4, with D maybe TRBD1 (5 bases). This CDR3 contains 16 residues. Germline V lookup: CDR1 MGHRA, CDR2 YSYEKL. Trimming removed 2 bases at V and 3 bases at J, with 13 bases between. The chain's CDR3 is CASSQFQQGPNEKLFF. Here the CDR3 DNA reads TGCGCCAGCAGCCAATTTCAGCAGGGACCTAATGAAAAACTGTTTTTT.

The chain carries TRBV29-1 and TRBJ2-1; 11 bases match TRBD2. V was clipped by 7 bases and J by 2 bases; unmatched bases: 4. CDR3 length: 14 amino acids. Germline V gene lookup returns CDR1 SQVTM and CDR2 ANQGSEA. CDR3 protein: CSEKLAGAYNEQFF. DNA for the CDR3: TGCAGCGAGAAACTAGCGGGGGCCTACAATGAGCAGTTCTTC.